This TCR beta chain was recorded in a study of blood T cell repertoires in COVID-19. Study overall: From the United States, Italy and Spain came samples of acute and convalescent COVID-19. Sources were T cells, B-cell-depleted T cells, or PBMCs; the material itself was cDNA or gDNA.

This table comes from immunoSEQ multiplex PCR, and its TCRdb copy is limited to in-frame clones, with some not included. Here the sample spans about 120,000 clones, around 87% being singletons. This clone was recorded at least ten times. The CDR3 is made up of 16 amino acids. Germline assignment: CDR1 LNHDA and CDR2 SQIVND (reference sequence). Trimming stripped 5 bases from V and 3 bases from J, with 16 bases between. Sequences were obtained from peripheral blood. J is TRBJ1-4 and V is TRBV19; D is unresolved. This receptor was obtained from a woman between 65 and 79 years old with acute or convalescent COVID-19. CDR3 coding DNA: TGTGCCAGTAGTCCGCACCTGGAGGGAGCTAATGAAAAACTGTTTTTT. Protein product: CASSPHLEGANEKLFF.